This T cell receptor beta chain was observed in a study of shared T cell receptors in the human thymus. Only in-frame clones appear in the TCRdb table, and some are missing; sequencing was by immunoSEQ multiplex PCR. The profile shows 640,000 or so clones, about 87% of them singletons. This same sample was also part of a study on human thymus T cells. Turning to that study: Surgeons resected thymus tissue during corrective heart surgery. Related work showed strongly overlapping thymic repertoires across unrelated individuals.

Material: thymocytes. This TCR came from a boy under three years old with a congenital heart defect.

CDR3: CASSFPHYNEQFF. CDR3 DNA: TGTGCCAGCAGCTTCCCACACTACAATGAGCAGTTCTTC. The genes are TRBV7-2 and TRBJ2-1; D is undetermined. V was pared by 3 bases and J by 3 bases, with 6 bases between. The V gene's germline CDR1 is SGHTA and CDR2 FQGNSA. The CDR3 consists of 13 residues.